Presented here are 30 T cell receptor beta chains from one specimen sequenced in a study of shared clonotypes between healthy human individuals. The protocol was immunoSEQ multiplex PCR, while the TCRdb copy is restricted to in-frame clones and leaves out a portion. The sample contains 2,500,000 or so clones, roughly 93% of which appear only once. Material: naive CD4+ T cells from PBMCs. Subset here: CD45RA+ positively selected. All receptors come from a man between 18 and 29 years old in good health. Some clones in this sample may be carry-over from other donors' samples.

CDR3 amino acids: CARSHPLKQGDLETQYF. The CDR3 nucleotides are TGTGCCAGAAGCCACCCCTTAAAACAGGGGGATTTGGAGACCCAGTACTTC. The chain has TRBV5-3 and TRBJ2-5, with 8 bases aligning to TRBD1. TRBV5-3 is an ORF, with its function uncertain. This CDR3 comprises 17 residues. The V and J ends lost 4 bases and 5 bases, in that order; junction bases with no gene match: 16.

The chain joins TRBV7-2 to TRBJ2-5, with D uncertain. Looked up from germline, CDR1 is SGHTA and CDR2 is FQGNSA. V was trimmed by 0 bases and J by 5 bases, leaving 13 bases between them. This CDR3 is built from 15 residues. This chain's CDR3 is CASSLANSPGETQYF. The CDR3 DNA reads TGTGCCAGCAGCTTAGCGAACAGTCCCGGGGAGACCCAGTACTTC. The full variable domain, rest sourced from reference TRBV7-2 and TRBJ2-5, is GAGVSQSPSNKVTEKGKDVELRCDPISGHTALYWYRQSLGQGLEFLIYFQGNSAPDKSGLPSDRFSAERTGGSVSTLTIQRTQQEDSAVYLCASSLANSPGETQYFGPGTRLLVL.

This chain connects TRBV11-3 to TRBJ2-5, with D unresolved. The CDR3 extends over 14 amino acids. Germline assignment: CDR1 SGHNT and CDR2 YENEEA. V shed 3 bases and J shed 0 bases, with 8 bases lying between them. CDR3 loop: CASSLTRYQETQYF. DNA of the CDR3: TGTGCCAGCAGCTTGACCCGCTACCAAGAGACCCAGTACTTC.

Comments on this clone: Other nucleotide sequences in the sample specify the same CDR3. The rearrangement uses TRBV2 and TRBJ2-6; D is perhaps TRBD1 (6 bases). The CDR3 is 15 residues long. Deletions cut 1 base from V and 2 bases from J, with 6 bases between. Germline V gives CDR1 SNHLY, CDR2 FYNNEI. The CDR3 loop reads CASSEDRAGANVLTF. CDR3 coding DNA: TGTGCCAGCAGTGAAGACAGGGCTGGGGCCAACGTCCTGACTTTC.

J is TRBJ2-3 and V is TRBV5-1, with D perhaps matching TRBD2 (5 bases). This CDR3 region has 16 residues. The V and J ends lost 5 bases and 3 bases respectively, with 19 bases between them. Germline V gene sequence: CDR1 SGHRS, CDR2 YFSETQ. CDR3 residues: CASRPGGGRLTDTQYF. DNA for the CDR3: TGCGCCAGCAGGCCAGGTGGTGGGAGACTGACAGATACGCAGTATTTT.

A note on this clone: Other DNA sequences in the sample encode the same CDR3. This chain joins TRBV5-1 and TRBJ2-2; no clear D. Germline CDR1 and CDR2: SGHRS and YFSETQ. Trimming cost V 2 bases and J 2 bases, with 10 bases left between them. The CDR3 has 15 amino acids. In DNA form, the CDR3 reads TGCGCCAGCAGCTTCTCCGGGTCAAACACCGGGGAGCTGTTTTTT. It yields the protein CASSFSGSNTGELFF.

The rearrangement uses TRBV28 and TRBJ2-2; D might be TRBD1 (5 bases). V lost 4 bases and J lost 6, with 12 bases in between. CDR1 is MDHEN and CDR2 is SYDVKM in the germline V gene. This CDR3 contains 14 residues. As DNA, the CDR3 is TGTGCCAGCAGTTGGTACAGGTACTCCGGGGAGCTGTTTTTT. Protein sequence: CASSWYRYSGELFF.

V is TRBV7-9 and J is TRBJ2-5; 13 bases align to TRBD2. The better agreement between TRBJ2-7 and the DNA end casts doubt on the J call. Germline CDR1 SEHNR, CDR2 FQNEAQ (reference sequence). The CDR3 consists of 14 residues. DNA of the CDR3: TGTGCCAGCAGCCTCGGACTAGCGGGAGCCGAGCAGTACTTC. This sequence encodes CASSLGLAGAEQYF.

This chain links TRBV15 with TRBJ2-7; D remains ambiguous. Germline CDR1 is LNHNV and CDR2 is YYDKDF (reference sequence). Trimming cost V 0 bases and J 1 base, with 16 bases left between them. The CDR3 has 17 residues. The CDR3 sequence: CATSRDSHLTASYEQYF. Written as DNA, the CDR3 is TGTGCCACCAGCAGAGACTCCCACTTAACAGCTTCCTACGAGCAGTACTTC.

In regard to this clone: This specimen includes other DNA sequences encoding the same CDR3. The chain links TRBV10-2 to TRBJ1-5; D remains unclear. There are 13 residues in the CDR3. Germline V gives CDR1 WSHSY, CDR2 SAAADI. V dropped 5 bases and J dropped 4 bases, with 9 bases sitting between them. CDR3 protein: CASSPGSNQPQHF. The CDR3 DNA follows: TGCGCCAGCAGTCCGGGAAGTAATCAGCCCCAGCATTTT.

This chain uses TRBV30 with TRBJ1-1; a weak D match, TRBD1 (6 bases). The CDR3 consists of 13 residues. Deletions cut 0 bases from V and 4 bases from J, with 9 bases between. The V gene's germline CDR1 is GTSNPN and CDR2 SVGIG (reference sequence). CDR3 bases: TGTGCCTGGAGTGTTACAGGGTCCACTGAAGCTTTCTTT. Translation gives CAWSVTGSTEAFF.

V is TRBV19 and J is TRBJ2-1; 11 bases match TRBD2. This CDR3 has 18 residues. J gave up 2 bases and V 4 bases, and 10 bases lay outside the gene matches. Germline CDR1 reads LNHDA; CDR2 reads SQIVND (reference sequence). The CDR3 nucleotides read TGTGCCAGTAGTAGGATCAACCTAGCGGGAGGTACCTACAATGAGCAGTTCTTC. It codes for CASSRINLAGGTYNEQFF.

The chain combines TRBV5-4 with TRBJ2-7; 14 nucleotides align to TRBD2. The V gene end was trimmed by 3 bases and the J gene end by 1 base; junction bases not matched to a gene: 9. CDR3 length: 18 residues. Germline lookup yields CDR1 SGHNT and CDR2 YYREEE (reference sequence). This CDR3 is CASSSPGLAGDFSYEQYF. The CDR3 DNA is TGTGCCAGCAGCTCTCCGGGACTAGCGGGAGATTTTTCCTACGAGCAGTACTTC.

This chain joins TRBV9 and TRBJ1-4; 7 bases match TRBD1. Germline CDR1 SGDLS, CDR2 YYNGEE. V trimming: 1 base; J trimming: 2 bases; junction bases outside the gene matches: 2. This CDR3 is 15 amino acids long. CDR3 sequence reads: CASSVSTGTNEKLFF. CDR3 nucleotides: TGTGCCAGCAGCGTATCGACAGGGACTAATGAAAAACTGTTTTTT.

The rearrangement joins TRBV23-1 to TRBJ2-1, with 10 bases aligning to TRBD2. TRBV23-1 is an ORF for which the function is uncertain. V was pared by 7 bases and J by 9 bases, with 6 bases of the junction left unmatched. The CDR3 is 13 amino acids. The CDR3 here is CASTPGLASEQFF. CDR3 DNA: TGCGCCAGCACCCCGGGACTAGCGAGTGAGCAGTTCTTC.

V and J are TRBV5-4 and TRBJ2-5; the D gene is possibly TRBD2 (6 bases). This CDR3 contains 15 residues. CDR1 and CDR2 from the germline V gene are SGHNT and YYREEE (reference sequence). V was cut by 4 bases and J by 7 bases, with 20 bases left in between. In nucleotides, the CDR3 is TGTGCCAGCAGCGGAGGAGGGCGTTCTGTAGGGACCCAGTACTTC. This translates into CASSGGGRSVGTQYF.

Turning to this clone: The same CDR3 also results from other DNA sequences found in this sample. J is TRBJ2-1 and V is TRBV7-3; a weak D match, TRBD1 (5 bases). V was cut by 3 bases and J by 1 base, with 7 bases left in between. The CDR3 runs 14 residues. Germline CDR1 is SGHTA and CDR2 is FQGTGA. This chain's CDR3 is CASSLAGSYNEQFF. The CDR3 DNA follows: TGTGCCAGCAGCTTGGCAGGGTCCTACAATGAGCAGTTCTTC.

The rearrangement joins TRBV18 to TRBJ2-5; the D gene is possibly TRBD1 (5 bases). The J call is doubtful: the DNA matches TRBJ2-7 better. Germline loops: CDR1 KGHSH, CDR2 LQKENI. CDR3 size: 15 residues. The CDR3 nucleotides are TGTGCCAGCTCACCAAGACAGTTTGGCGTCTACGAGCAGTACTTC. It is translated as CASSPRQFGVYEQYF.

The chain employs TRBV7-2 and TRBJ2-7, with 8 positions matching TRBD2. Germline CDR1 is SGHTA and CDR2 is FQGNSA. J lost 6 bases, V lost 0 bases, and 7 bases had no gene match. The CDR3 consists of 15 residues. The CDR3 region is CASSLAILAGGEQYF. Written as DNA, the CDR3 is TGTGCCAGCAGCTTAGCCATCTTGGCGGGAGGCGAGCAGTACTTC.

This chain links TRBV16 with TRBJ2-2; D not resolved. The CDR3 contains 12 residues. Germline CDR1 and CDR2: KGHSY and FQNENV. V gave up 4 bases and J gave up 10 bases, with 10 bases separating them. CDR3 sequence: CASSLAAQELFF. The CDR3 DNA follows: TGTGCCAGCAGCCTTGCCGCCCAGGAGCTGTTTTTT.

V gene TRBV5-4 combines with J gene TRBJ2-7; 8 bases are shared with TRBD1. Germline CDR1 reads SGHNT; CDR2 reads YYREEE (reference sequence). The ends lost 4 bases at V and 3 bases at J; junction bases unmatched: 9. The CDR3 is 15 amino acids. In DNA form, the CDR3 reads TGTGCCAGCAGCCCTGGACAGGGTCCTTACTACGAGCAGTACTTC. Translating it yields CASSPGQGPYYEQYF.

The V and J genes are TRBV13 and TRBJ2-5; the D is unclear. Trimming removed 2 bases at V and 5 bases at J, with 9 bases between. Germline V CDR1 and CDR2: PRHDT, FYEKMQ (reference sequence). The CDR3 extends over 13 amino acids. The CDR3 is CASSLRGKETQYF. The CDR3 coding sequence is TGTGCCAGCAGCTTAAGAGGAAAGGAGACCCAGTACTTC.

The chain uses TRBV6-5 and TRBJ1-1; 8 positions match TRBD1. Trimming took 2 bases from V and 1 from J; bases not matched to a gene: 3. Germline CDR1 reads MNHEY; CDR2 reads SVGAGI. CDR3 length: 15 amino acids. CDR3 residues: CASSYDRGRNTEAFF. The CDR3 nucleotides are TGTGCCAGCAGTTACGACAGGGGTCGGAACACTGAAGCTTTCTTT.

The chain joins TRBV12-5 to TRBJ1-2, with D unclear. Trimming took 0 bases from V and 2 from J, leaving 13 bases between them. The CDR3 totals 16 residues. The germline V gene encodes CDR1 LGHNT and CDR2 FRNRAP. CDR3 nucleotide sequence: TGTGCTAGTGGTTTGGTAACCGGGCCAGCCAACTATGGCTACACCTTC. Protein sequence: CASGLVTGPANYGYTF. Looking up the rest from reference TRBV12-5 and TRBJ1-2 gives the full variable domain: DARVTQTPRHKVTEMGQEVTMRCQPILGHNTVFWYRQTMMQGLELLAYFRNRAPLDDSGMPKDRFSAEMPDATLATLKIQPSEPRDSAVYFCASGLVTGPANYGYTFGSGTRLTVV.

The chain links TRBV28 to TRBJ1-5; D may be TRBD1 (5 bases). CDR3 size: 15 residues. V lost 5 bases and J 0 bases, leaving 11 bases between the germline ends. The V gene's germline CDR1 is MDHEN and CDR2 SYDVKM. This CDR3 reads CASSLAGLSNQPQHF. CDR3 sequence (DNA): TGTGCCAGCAGTCTGGCAGGGCTTAGCAATCAGCCCCAGCATTTT.

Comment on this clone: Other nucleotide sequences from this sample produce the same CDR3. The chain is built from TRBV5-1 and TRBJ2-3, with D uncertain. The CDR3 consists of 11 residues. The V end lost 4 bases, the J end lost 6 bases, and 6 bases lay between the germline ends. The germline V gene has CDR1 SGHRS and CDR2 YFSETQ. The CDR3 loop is CASSLVDTQYF. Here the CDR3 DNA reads TGCGCCAGCAGCCTGGTTGATACGCAGTATTTT.

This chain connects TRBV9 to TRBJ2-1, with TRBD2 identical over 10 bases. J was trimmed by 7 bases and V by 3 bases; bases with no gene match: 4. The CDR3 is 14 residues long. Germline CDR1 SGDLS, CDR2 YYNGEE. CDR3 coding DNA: TGTGCCAGCAGCGGACCGGGACTAGCGAATGAGCAGTTCTTC. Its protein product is CASSGPGLANEQFF.

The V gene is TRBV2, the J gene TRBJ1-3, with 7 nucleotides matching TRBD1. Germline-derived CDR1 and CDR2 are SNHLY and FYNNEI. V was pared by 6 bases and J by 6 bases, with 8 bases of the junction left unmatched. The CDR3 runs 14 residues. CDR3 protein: CASRRQGLENTIYF. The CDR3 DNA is TGTGCCAGCAGAAGACAGGGTCTGGAAAACACCATATATTTT.

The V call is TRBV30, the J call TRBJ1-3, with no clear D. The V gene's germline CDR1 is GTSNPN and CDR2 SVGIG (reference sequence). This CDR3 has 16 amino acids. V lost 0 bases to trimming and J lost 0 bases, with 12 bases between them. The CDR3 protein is CAWSVLGVYSGNTIYF. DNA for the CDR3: TGTGCCTGGAGTGTACTCGGTGTATACTCTGGAAACACCATATATTTT.

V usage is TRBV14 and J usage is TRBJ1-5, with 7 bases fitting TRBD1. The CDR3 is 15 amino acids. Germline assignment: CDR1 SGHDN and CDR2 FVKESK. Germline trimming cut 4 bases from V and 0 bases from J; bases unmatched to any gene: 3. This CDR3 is CASSPGTASNQPQHF. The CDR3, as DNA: TGTGCCAGCAGCCCCGGGACAGCTAGCAATCAGCCCCAGCATTTT.